These T cell receptor beta chains were read from a single sample in a study of monozygotic twins with inflammatory bowel disease. TCRdb re-analyzed the 5' RACE reads; it lists each CDR3 protein once, without DNA. Seen in this sample are 110,000 to 150,000 distinct CDR3 sequences; the ten most common clones hold roughly 1.2%. The specimen was blood. The receptors stem from a human donor with ulcerative colitis or Crohn's disease, or a healthy co-twin of an affected twin (not recorded which). Both conserved end residues are part of each CDR3. Fields, in order: J gene, V gene, CDR3 protein.

J: TRBJ1-1; V: TRBV20-1; CDR3: CSARQGWGTEAFF
J: TRBJ2-7; V: TRBV6-1; CDR3: CATASGTGMAEQYF
J: TRBJ2-2; V: TRBV6-5; CDR3: CASSYGDNTGELFF
J: TRBJ2-1; V: TRBV9; CDR3: CASSFPGGGFHTHNEQFF
J: TRBJ1-6; V: TRBV9; CDR3: CASSAQGDVYNSPLHF
J: TRBJ2-5; V: TRBV24-1; CDR3: CATSDLNGVETQYF
J: TRBJ1-1; V: TRBV7-2; CDR3: CASSLSRRTDPAFF
J: TRBJ2-2; V: TRBV5-1; CDR3: CASSLRGDGELFF
J: TRBJ2-5; V: TRBV29-1; CDR3: CSVEDFLAGGPGLETQYF
J: TRBJ2-7; V: TRBV7-2; CDR3: CASSLNGPYEQYF
J: TRBJ2-1; V: TRBV3-1; CDR3: CASSLGQGYEQFF
J: TRBJ2-2; V: TRBV20-1; CDR3: CSARDEEGRDFGELFF
J: TRBJ1-1; V: TRBV12-3/TRBV12-4; CDR3: CASSGGIGTEAFF
J: TRBJ2-7; V: TRBV20-1; CDR3: CSARDPAAGEAYEQYF
J: TRBJ1-1; V: TRBV10-3; CDR3: CAISESQGAINTEAFF
J: TRBJ2-1; V: TRBV7-2; CDR3: CASSRDLRGNEQFF
J: TRBJ1-1; V: TRBV10-3; CDR3: CAISEPDREWTEAFF
J: TRBJ1-1; V: TRBV19; CDR3: CASGTRGIAEAFF